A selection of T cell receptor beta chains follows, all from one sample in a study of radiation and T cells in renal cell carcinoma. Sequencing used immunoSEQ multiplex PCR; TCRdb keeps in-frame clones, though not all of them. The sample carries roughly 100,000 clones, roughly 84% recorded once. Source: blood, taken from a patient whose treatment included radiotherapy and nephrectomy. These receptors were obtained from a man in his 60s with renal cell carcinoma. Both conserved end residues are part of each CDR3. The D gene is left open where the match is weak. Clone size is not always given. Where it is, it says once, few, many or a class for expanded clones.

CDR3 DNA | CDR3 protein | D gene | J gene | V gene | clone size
TGTGCCAGCTCACCCTTCGTTTCGGAGGGCTCGGAGACCCAGTACTTC | CASSPFVSEGSETQYF | NA | TRBJ2-5 | TRBV18 | NA
TGTGCCAGCAGTTGGGACCGGGACATCACCTACAATGAGCAGTTCTTC | CASSWDRDITYNEQFF | NA | TRBJ2-1 | TRBV6-5 | once
TGCGCCAGCAGCTTGTCGGGACAGATAGGAAACACCATATATTTT | CASSLSGQIGNTIYF | TRBD1 | TRBJ1-3 | TRBV5-1 | NA
TGTGCCAGCAGCTTAGTCCTACAAGAGACCCAGTACTTC | CASSLVLQETQYF | NA | TRBJ2-5 | TRBV7-2 | few
TGCGCCAGCAGCCAAGAATCCGGGGGTGGCACCGGGGAGCTGTTTTTT | CASSQESGGGTGELFF | NA | TRBJ2-2 | TRBV4-1 | NA
TGTGCCAGCAGCCCAGCGGGCACAGATACGCAGTATTTT | CASSPAGTDTQYF | NA | TRBJ2-3 | TRBV6-5 | NA
TGTGCCAGCAGCGCCCCCGGGGCCTATCTGATAGAGACCCAGTACTTC | CASSAPGAYLIETQYF | NA | TRBJ2-5 | TRBV7-9 | NA
TGTGCCAGCAGCCCTTTCGGGGACAGTAACTATGGCTACACCTTC | CASSPFGDSNYGYTF | TRBD1 | TRBJ1-2 | TRBV7-6 | NA
TGTGCCAGCAGTGTAAGGGCCACGGGGACCCAGTACTTC | CASSVRATGTQYF | NA | TRBJ2-5 | TRBV2 | NA
TGTGCCAGCAGTTTACTTACACTAGCGGGAGGGACCTCCTACAATGAGCAGTTCTTC | CASSLLTLAGGTSYNEQFF | TRBD2 | TRBJ2-1 | TRBV27 | NA
TGTGCCAGCGGCGGACTAGCGGGTTACAATGAGCAGTTCTTC | CASGGLAGYNEQFF | TRBD2 | TRBJ2-1 | TRBV6-1 | NA
TGTGCCAGTAGTCTAGGGACAGATGAAGCTTTCTTT | CASSLGTDEAFF | TRBD1 | TRBJ1-1 | TRBV19 | NA
TGTGCCAGCAGCCGCGGACAAGCACAGTACTTC | CASSRGQAQYF | NA | TRBJ2-7 | TRBV7-2 | NA
TGCGCCAGCCGCGCGGGGGGGAATGAGCAGTTCTTC | CASRAGGNEQFF | TRBD2 | TRBJ2-1 | TRBV5-1 | NA
TGTGCCAGCAGTTATATGCAGGGGGGTGATGAAAAACTGTTTTTT | CASSYMQGGDEKLFF | TRBD1 | TRBJ1-4 | TRBV28 | NA
TGTGCCAGCAGTTTTTCCACAAGCGGGAGCTCCTACAATGAGCAGTTCTTC | CASSFSTSGSSYNEQFF | TRBD2 | TRBJ2-1 | TRBV27 | NA
TGTGCCAGCAGCATACCGCGGACTAGCGGGGCACAAGAGACCCAGTACTTC | CASSIPRTSGAQETQYF | TRBD2 | TRBJ2-5 | TRBV5-4 | NA
TGTGCCAGCAGTTTACCCCCGGGACAGCCGGATGATCAAGAGACCCAGTACTTC | CASSLPPGQPDDQETQYF | TRBD1 | TRBJ2-5 | TRBV28 | NA
TGTGCCAGCAGCTTAATCGGATATGAGCAGTTCTTC | CASSLIGYEQFF | NA | TRBJ2-1 | TRBV7-9 | NA
TGTGCCAGCAGTTTATATGGGGCAAACACTGAAGCTTTCTTT | CASSLYGANTEAFF | NA | TRBJ1-1 | TRBV27 | NA
TGTGCCAGCAGCTTGGTCGAAGATACGCAGTATTTT | CASSLVEDTQYF | NA | TRBJ2-3 | TRBV5-4 | NA
TGTGCCAGCAGAACAGGGACTTTGAGCTCCTACAATGAGCAGTTCTTC | CASRTGTLSSYNEQFF | NA | TRBJ2-1 | TRBV2 | NA
TGTGCCAGCAGCACCCGGACATCGGTTGACAATGAGCAGTTCTTC | CASSTRTSVDNEQFF | NA | TRBJ2-1 | TRBV5-4 | NA
TGTGCCAGCAGCCTATCCCACGGCGGAACTTACGAGCAGTACTTC | CASSLSHGGTYEQYF | NA | TRBJ2-7 | TRBV4-2 | NA
TGTGCCAGCAGCCAAGATTATGGGGCTGGGAACACTGAAGCTTTCTTT | CASSQDYGAGNTEAFF | NA | TRBJ1-1 | TRBV4-2 | NA
TGTGCCTGGAGTGCCTCTAAAAGGATCACCCCAAACTTC | CAWSASKRITPNF | NA | TRBJ2-5 | TRBV30 | NA
TGTGCCAGCAGTGAAGTTGGAGGGACTGGAAACACCATATATTTT | CASSEVGGTGNTIYF | NA | TRBJ1-3 | TRBV6-1 | NA
TGTGCCAGCAGTGTGCGCCCGTTCGATTATGGCTACACCTTC | CASSVRPFDYGYTF | NA | TRBJ1-2 | TRBV28 | NA
TGTGCCAGTAGTATACAGATCCAACGGGGATACACCTTC | CASSIQIQRGYTF | NA | TRBJ1-2 | TRBV19 | NA
TGCGCCAGCAGCCTCATACTAAGCGGGGCGGTTCGGGATACGCAGTATTTT | CASSLILSGAVRDTQYF | TRBD2 | TRBJ2-3 | TRBV4-1 | NA